The clone carrying this TCR beta chain was observed a few times. Original analysis: Amplification with reference gene primers provided the estimates of nucleated cell counts. Assay: immunoSEQ multiplex PCR; the TCRdb copy retains only in-frame clones and omits some. V, J and clone size were drawn from that table, and D and trimming were deduced from the DNA. The table shows 150,000 to 200,000 clones, with approximately 83% occurring only once. This sample was included in a study of blood T cell repertoires in COVID-19. As for the study in general: The study drew acute and convalescent COVID-19 samples from the United States, Italy and Spain. PBMCs, B-cell-depleted T cells, or T cells provided the cDNA or gDNA that made up the material.

This CDR3 spans 12 amino acids. CDR1 MDHEN and CDR2 SYDVKM come from the germline V gene. With 6 bases removed from V and 4 bases from J, the gap between germline ends came to 10 bases. The chain links TRBV28 to TRBJ2-7; D is uncertain. The receptor was isolated from a man between 65 and 85 years old who had recovered from COVID-19. Sequenced material: peripheral blood. The CDR3 loop is CASRTSLYEQYF. The DNA for the CDR3 is TGTGCCAGCAGGACTTCCCTTTACGAGCAGTACTTC.